The entry below describes one T cell receptor (beta chain). What it recognizes is unknown. These data come from a study of beta chain features in type 1 diabetes. Study results and limitations: Type 1 diabetes patients had TCRB CDR3s that were shorter (moderately but significantly so) in all four CD4+ subsets. Among patients, naive, central memory and Treg TCRB repertoires appeared more similar than among healthy donors.

TCRB transcripts that were expressed got sequenced, as all of the isolated RNA had been reverse transcribed. Reads from naive, central memory and regulatory T cell samples averaged around 3.6 million. Assay: immunoSEQ multiplex PCR; the TCRdb copy retains only in-frame clones and omits some. The sample records some 270,000 clones, roughly 14% being singletons. Each of the CD4+ naive, central memory, regulatory and stem cell-like memory populations was sorted via CD45RO/CCR7/CD25/CD127/CD95/CD27. Germline V CDR1 and CDR2: LNHDA, SQIVND (reference sequence). CDR3 length equals 12 residues. After removal of 11 bases from V and 8 bases from J, the junction contained 7 bases not matched to a gene.

This receptor was taken from a woman aged 40 to 55 in good health. The sequenced sample was naive CD4+ T cells from blood. The chain joins TRBV19 to TRBJ1-2; TRBD1 matches at 11 bases. The CDR3 spells CAVRDRGFGYTF. The CDR3 coding sequence is TGTGCCGTCCGGGACAGGGGGTTCGGCTACACCTTC.